This T cell receptor (beta chain) was recovered during a study of shared clonotypes between healthy human individuals. The assay was run at deep level. The table came from immunoSEQ multiplex PCR; TCRdb's copy has only in-frame clones and leaves some out. The sample comprises some 2,100,000 clones, roughly 95% of which are singletons, and approximately 0.13% rests with the top ten. Study-wide points: There were few donors, and this limited the genetic and exposure-history diversity represented. Among several donors, roughly 5% of naive CD4 clonotypes were found in common.

A remark on this clone: The target antigen is unknown.

CDR3 length: 16 amino acids. V lost 2 bases, J lost 1 base, and 7 bases stayed unmatched. CDR1 is SGHVS, CDR2 FNYEAQ, per germline. The sequenced sample was naive CD4+ T cells sorted from blood. Subset reported: CD45RA+ positively selected. This sequence joins TRBV7-6 and TRBJ1-1; 7 bases are a match to TRBD1. The clonotype comes from a man younger than 35 in good health. Here the CDR3 reads CASSLNAGGTNTEAFF. CDR3 coding DNA: TGTGCCAGCAGCTTAAACGCAGGGGGAACGAACACTGAAGCTTTCTTT.